This entry concerns a single TCR beta chain. Its antigen is currently unknown. This record belongs to a study of OX40 agonist ivuxolimab in advanced cancers. Trimming pared 1 base from V and 1 base from J, leaving 4 bases between. CDR1 and CDR2 from the germline V gene are SEHNR and FQNEAQ (reference sequence). The length of the CDR3 is 13 residues. The study, taken as a whole, reports: At doses 0.1 to 3.0 mg/kg, CD4+ and CD8+ clones expanded.

Method: immunoSEQ multiplex PCR; TCRdb's copy keeps in-frame clones and lacks some. The sample includes around 26,000 clones, approximately 85% of them seen just once. This rearrangement joins TRBV7-9 to TRBJ1-1; D ambiguous. The source was CD4+ or CD8+ T cells sorted from blood, collected in a trial of the OX40 agonist ivuxolimab. The clonotype originates from an adult with an advanced solid tumor such as melanoma, head and neck, liver or kidney cancer. The CDR3 sequence is CASSLGANTEAFF. In nucleotides, the CDR3 is TGTGCCAGCAGCTTAGGGGCGAACACTGAAGCTTTCTTT.